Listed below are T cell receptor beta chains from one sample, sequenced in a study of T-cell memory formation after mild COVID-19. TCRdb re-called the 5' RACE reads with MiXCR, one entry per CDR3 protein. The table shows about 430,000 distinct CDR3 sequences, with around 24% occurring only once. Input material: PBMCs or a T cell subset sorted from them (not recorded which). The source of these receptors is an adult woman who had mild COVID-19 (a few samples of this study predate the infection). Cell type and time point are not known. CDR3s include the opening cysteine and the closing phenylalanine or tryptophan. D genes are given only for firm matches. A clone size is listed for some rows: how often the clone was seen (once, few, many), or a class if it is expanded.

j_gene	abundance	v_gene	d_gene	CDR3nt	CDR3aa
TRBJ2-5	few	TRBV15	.	TGTGCCACCAGCAGCGGGAGACGGGAGACCCAGTACTTC	CATSSGRRETQYF
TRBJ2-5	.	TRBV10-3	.	TGTGCCATCAGTGAGCCGGGACGAAGAATCCAAGAGACCCAGTACTTC	CAISEPGRRIQETQYF
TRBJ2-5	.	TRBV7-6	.	TGTGCCAGCAGCTTAGCGGACGTGGCACAGACCCAGTACTTC	CASSLADVAQTQYF
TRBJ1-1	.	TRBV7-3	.	TGTGCCAGCAGCCTAACCTCGCCCCTGGTGGCTTTCTTT	CASSLTSPLVAFF
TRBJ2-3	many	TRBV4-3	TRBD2	TGCGCCAGCAGCCAAGACGTAGCGGGGTGGGGCACAGATACGCAGTATTTT	CASSQDVAGWGTDTQYF
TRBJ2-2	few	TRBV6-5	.	TGTGCCAGCAGTTACGACAAGGGCTGGGGCGGGGAGCTGTTTTTT	CASSYDKGWGGELFF
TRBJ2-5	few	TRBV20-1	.	TGCAGTCCTAGAGTAGGGGGGAGAGGGACCCAGTACTTC	CSPRVGGRGTQYF
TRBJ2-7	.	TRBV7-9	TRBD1	TGTGCCAGCAGCTCAACGTGGGACAGGGCCCCCGAGCAGTACTTC	CASSSTWDRAPEQYF
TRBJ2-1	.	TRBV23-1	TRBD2	TGCGCCAGCAGTCGGACTAGCGGGGGGTCGGTCAATGAGCAGTTCTTC	CASSRTSGGSVNEQFF
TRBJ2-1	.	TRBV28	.	TGTGCCAGCAGTTTATTAGGGGGGGTAGGTGAGCAGTTCTTC	CASSLLGGVGEQFF
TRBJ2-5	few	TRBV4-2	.	TGTGCCAGCAGCCAAGGAAGGCAGGGGAGGGAGACCCAGTACTTC	CASSQGRQGRETQYF